These T cell receptor beta chains were read from a single sample in a study of blood T cell repertoires in COVID-19. The data were produced by immunoSEQ multiplex PCR, yet TCRdb's version contains in-frame clones alone and is incomplete. The sample has just under 65,000 clones; about 82% are singletons. The sequenced sample consisted of peripheral blood. These receptor sequences come from a human donor in a cohort sampled during active COVID-19. CDR3s leave out the opening cysteine and the closing phenylalanine or tryptophan. The D gene is left open where the match is weak.

V gene: TRBV7-2; D gene: TRBD1; CDR3 protein: ASSLDRGYEQY
V gene: TRBV12-3/TRBV12-4; D gene: -; CDR3 protein: ASTQGSNTEAF
V gene: TRBV6-5; D gene: -; CDR3 protein: ASSYAGQPLGSPLH
V gene: TRBV20-1; D gene: TRBD2; CDR3 protein: SAVLASKQF
V gene: TRBV6-2/TRBV6-3; D gene: TRBD2; CDR3 protein: ASSYLPSGAKQETQY
V gene: TRBV15; D gene: TRBD2; CDR3 protein: ATKGGGASGELF
V gene: TRBV10-3; D gene: -; CDR3 protein: ANSTRQVLEGYT
V gene: TRBV19; D gene: TRBD1; CDR3 protein: ASSIGWQGAGQPQH
V gene: TRBV9; D gene: TRBD1; CDR3 protein: ASSVETGAEDTQY
V gene: TRBV3-1/TRBV3-2; D gene: -; CDR3 protein: ASSQDALMYNEQF